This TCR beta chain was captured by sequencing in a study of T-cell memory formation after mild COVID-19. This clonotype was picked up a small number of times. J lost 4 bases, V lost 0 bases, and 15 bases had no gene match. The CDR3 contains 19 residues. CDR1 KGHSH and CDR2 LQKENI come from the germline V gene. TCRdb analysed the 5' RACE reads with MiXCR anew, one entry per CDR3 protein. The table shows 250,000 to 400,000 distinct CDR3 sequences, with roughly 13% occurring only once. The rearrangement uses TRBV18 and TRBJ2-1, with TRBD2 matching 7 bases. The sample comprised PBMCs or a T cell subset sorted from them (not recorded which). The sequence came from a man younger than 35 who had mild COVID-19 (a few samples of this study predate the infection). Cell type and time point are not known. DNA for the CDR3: TGTGCCAGCTCACCACCTCCTGGGGCATATGGCGGGGGTTACAATGAGCAGTTCTTC. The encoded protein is CASSPPPGAYGGGYNEQFF.